This T cell receptor beta chain is drawn from a study of radiotherapy plus CTLA-4 blockade in lung cancer. Looking at the study overall: Overall, less than 20% of patients showed an objective response, while approximately 30% attained disease control. Whole-study findings and limits: It was early blood T cell clone dynamics, with interferon-beta, that reportedly best predicted response.

The CDR3 covers 15 residues. Trimming removed 6 bases from V and 6 bases from J; junction bases left unmatched: 12. Germline CDR1 is MDHEN and CDR2 is SYDVKM. This clone was recorded a few times. The antigen is not known. The table came from immunoSEQ multiplex PCR; TCRdb's copy has only in-frame clones and leaves some out. The repertoire holds 80,000 or so clones, with about 78% as singletons. The TCR comes from a human donor with non-small cell lung cancer whose response to radiotherapy plus ipilimumab could not be evaluated. Some clones in this sample may be carry-over from other donors' samples. The J gene is TRBJ2-7, the V gene TRBV28; 9 nucleotides align to TRBD2. The sample in question was peripheral blood, obtained from a patient treated with radiotherapy plus ipilimumab. The CDR3 DNA follows: TGTGCCAGCAGCCCGATTGGGACTAGCAATGGCGAGCAGTACTTC. Translation gives CASSPIGTSNGEQYF.